This entry lists 27 T cell receptor beta chains sequenced from one sample in a study of Graves' ophthalmopathy and Graves' hyperthyroidism. The study amplified TCR beta CDR3 regions using RNA transcripts. First-round RT-PCR with HTBI primers preceded a second-round multiplex PCR. Each CDR3 protein is one row after TCRdb ran MiXCR on the multiplex PCR reads. The sample includes 200,000 to 250,000 distinct CDR3 sequences, around 45% of them seen just once. Sequencing input: peripheral blood. The receptors stem from an adult man with Graves' ophthalmopathy.

This clonotype occurred many times. V gene TRBV9 combines with J gene TRBJ1-4; perhaps TRBD1 as D (6 bases). The germline V gene has CDR1 SGDLS and CDR2 YYNGEE. Between the trimmed V and J ends, which lost 3 bases and 8 bases, there was a span of 20 bases. The CDR3 length is 16 residues. The CDR3 nucleotides read TGTGCCAGCAGCGCTGAAGGTCGGGACAACCGGGAAAAACTGTTTTTT. Its translation: CASSAEGRDNREKLFF.

In its sample, this clonotype was seen a few times. The DNA for the CDR3 is TGTGCCAGCAGCTCACAGGGGCCAACTAATGAAAAACTGTTTTTT. Translation: CASSSQGPTNEKLFF. The chain is built from TRBV5-4 and TRBJ1-4; 7 nucleotides match TRBD1. CDR3 length: 15 amino acids. With 3 bases clipped from V and 0 bases from J, the junction kept 2 bases outside the gene matches. Germline values: CDR1 SGHNT, CDR2 YYREEE (reference sequence).

This chain links TRBV7-9 with TRBJ2-7; D remains unclear. Germline lookup yields CDR1 SEHNR and CDR2 FQNEAQ (reference sequence). V shed 4 bases and J shed 5 bases, with 6 bases lying between them. The length of the CDR3 is 11 residues. The DNA for the CDR3 is TGTGCCAGCAGCTACCTGAACGAGCAGTACTTC. It codes for CASSYLNEQYF.

In its sample, this clonotype was seen a few times. The rearrangement uses TRBV12-3 or TRBV12-4 and TRBJ1-6; perhaps TRBD1 as D (6 bases). The CDR3 spans 14 residues. V was clipped by 7 bases and J by 7 bases, with 14 bases between them. DNA of the CDR3: TGTGCCAGCAAACAGGGTGGCAGAAATTCACCCCTCCACTTT. Translation: CASKQGGRNSPLHF.

In this sample, this clonotype turned up a few times. The chain recombines TRBV9 with TRBJ2-7; tentatively, D is TRBD1 or TRBD2 (5 bases each). Germline CDR1 and CDR2: SGDLS and YYNGEE. Trimming cost V 0 bases and J 6 bases, with 13 bases left between them. CDR3 length equals 14 residues. CDR3: CASSVEGGGLEQYF. Here the CDR3 DNA reads TGTGCCAGCAGCGTAGAAGGTGGGGGTCTCGAGCAGTACTTC.

Comments on this clonotype: One end of the junction is discordant with germline, which a read error may explain. The rearrangement joins TRBV12-3 or TRBV12-4 to TRBJ1-2; D is ambiguous. There are 14 residues in the CDR3. DNA of the CDR3: TGTGCCAGCAGTTCTGCAGATGTTAACTATGGCCACACCTTC. Translating gives CASSSADVNYGHTF.

The chain has TRBV2 and TRBJ1-1, with D possibly matching TRBD1 (5 bases). Germline lookup yields CDR1 SNHLY and CDR2 FYNNEI. This CDR3 spans 13 amino acids. CDR3 coding DNA: TGTGCGACGCAGGAGGGGAGGGCCACTGAAGCTTTCTTT. Protein product: CATQEGRATEAFF.

This clonotype was found a few times. V gene TRBV5-1 combines with J gene TRBJ2-7; D is unclear. The V end was cut by 4 bases, the J end by 6 bases, with 11 bases between. CDR1 is SGHRS and CDR2 is YFSETQ in the germline V gene. The CDR3 runs to 12 residues. The CDR3 region is CASSGHLGEQYF. The CDR3 bases are TGCGCCAGCAGCGGTCACCTGGGCGAGCAGTACTTC.

The V gene is TRBV24-1, the J gene TRBJ2-7, with D possibly being TRBD2 (6 bases). V was cut by 3 bases and J by 0 bases, with 8 bases left in between. There are 14 residues in the CDR3. CDR1 and CDR2 (germline): KGHDR, SFDVKD. In DNA, the CDR3 is TGTGCCACCAGTGATCCGGGAGTCTCCTACGAGCAGTACTTC. This codes for CATSDPGVSYEQYF.

The rearrangement joins TRBV7-9 to TRBJ2-5, with 8 positions matching TRBD2. This CDR3 region has 15 residues. Per germline, CDR1 SEHNR and CDR2 FQNEAQ (reference sequence). V dropped 6 bases and J dropped 5; count of bases not matched to a gene: 11. CDR3: CASRAPLAVSETQYF. CDR3 DNA: TGTGCCAGCAGGGCCCCACTAGCGGTCTCGGAGACCCAGTACTTC.

The chain joins TRBV10-3 to TRBJ1-2; 8 positions match TRBD1. CDR3 length: 13 residues. Trimming took 8 bases from V and 5 from J; bases not matched to a gene: 7. Germline lookup yields CDR1 ENHRY and CDR2 SYGVKD. The CDR3 DNA follows: TGTGCCATCTGGGGCAGGGGGCTTTATGGCTACACCTTC. Amino acids: CAIWGRGLYGYTF.

The table lists this clonotype with many counts. This chain connects TRBV29-1 to TRBJ2-5; TRBD1 matches 8 bases. The CDR3 is made up of 11 amino acids. V lost 6 bases, J lost 10 bases, and 7 bases stayed unmatched. Looked up from germline, CDR1 is SQVTM and CDR2 is ANQGSEA. The CDR3 nucleotides read TGCAGCGTAGGACAGGGCCCCAACCAGTACTTC. Its protein product is CSVGQGPNQYF.

This clonotype was seen more than once but under ten times. CDR3 nucleotide sequence: TGTGCCATATCTAGCTCTGGGGCCAACGTCCTGACTTTC. This gives the protein CAISSSGANVLTF. This chain connects TRBV27 to TRBJ2-6; D is unclear. The CDR3 covers 13 residues. Trimming pared 10 bases from V and 0 bases from J, leaving 7 bases between. Germline CDR1 and CDR2: MNHEY and SMNVEV (reference sequence).

This clonotype was counted between two and nine times. This chain joins TRBV2 and TRBJ1-2; no reliable D call. Germline V gives CDR1 SNHLY, CDR2 FYNNEI. The germline V and J ends were trimmed by 3 bases and 4 bases, with 15 bases remaining between them. This CDR3 is 15 amino acids long. In DNA form, the CDR3 reads TGTGCCAGCAGTGACGGATCCTTAGCGGGCTATGGCTACACCTTC. It yields the protein CASSDGSLAGYGYTF.

The rearrangement links TRBV29-1 to TRBJ2-7; 8 bases are shared with TRBD2. CDR3 length: 14 amino acids. From germline, CDR1 is SQVTM and CDR2 ANQGSEA. V dropped 5 bases and J dropped 5; count of bases not matched to a gene: 11. The CDR3 loop reads CSVQPGLVPDEQYF. The CDR3 DNA is TGCAGCGTTCAACCGGGACTAGTCCCGGACGAGCAGTACTTC.

Comments on this clonotype: Relative to the germline gene, one junction end is altered; a read error may explain this. The chain couples TRBV15 to TRBJ2-7, with 9 bases lining up with TRBD2. There are 14 residues in the CDR3. Germline assignment: CDR1 LNHNV and CDR2 YYDKDF (reference sequence). This CDR3 reads CATSAGTSSHEQYF. For the CDR3, the DNA is TGTGCCACCAGCGCCGGGACTAGCTCCCACGAGCAGTACTTC.

This clonotype was observed a handful of times. This sequence joins TRBV11-2 and TRBJ2-5, with 11 positions matching TRBD1. The CDR3 length is 18 residues. V lost 4 bases and J lost 5; bases outside the gene matches: 15. Germline CDR1 SGHAT, CDR2 FQNNGV. As DNA, the CDR3 is TGTGCCAGCAGCTCCCTACCTTTCGGACAGGGGGCAGGCGAGACCCAGTACTTC. Translating gives CASSSLPFGQGAGETQYF.

In its sample, this clonotype was seen a few times. The chain links TRBV9 to TRBJ1-6; no clear D gene. Germline V gene sequence: CDR1 SGDLS, CDR2 YYNGEE. This CDR3 is built from 12 residues. Trimming left V 1 base short and J 9 bases short, with 5 bases between. The CDR3 region is CASSVIGSPLHF. Written as DNA, the CDR3 is TGTGCCAGCAGCGTAATCGGTTCACCCCTCCACTTT.

This clonotype was counted between two and nine times. This chain connects TRBV12-3 or TRBV12-4 to TRBJ2-3; 7 nucleotides align to TRBD2. The trim removed 5 bases at V and 2 bases at J, leaving 4 bases unmatched. CDR3 length: 14 residues. Here the CDR3 DNA reads TGTGCCAGCAGTCCCACTAGCGTCACAGATACGCAGTATTTT. Amino acid sequence: CASSPTSVTDTQYF.

This sequence joins TRBV20-1 and TRBJ2-7; D not resolved. The germline CDR1 and CDR2 sequences are DFQATT and SNEGSKA (reference sequence). Trimming pared 3 bases from V and 6 bases from J, leaving 9 bases between. The CDR3 length is 11 residues. The CDR3 here is CSASRPAEQYF. CDR3 nucleotides: TGCAGTGCTAGTCGCCCCGCCGAGCAGTACTTC.

The chain couples TRBV5-6 to TRBJ2-7; D is unclear. Germline V lookup: CDR1 SGHDT, CDR2 YYEEEE. Deletions cut 2 bases from V and 0 bases from J, with 12 bases between. This CDR3 has 15 amino acids. In DNA, the CDR3 is TGTGCCAGCAGCTTACAGCTTAGGAGCTCCTACGAGCAGTACTTC. Protein: CASSLQLRSSYEQYF.

The V call is TRBV29-1, the J call TRBJ2-7, with 11 bases aligning to TRBD2. The V gene's germline CDR1 is SQVTM and CDR2 ANQGSEA. V trimming: 0 bases; J trimming: 5 bases; junction bases outside the gene matches: 12. The CDR3 is 17 residues long. The CDR3 loop reads CSVEDRGTSGSAHEQYF. Here the CDR3 DNA reads TGCAGCGTTGAAGATAGGGGTACTAGCGGGAGCGCCCACGAGCAGTACTTC.

The V gene is TRBV11-3, the J gene TRBJ2-7, with TRBD1 matching 8 bases. Germline loops: CDR1 SGHNT, CDR2 YENEEA. The CDR3 extends over 15 amino acids. J was trimmed by 4 bases and V by 4 bases; bases with no gene match: 9. The CDR3 loop reads CASSSQGTGKYEQYF. The CDR3, as DNA: TGTGCCAGCAGCTCCCAAGGGACAGGAAAATACGAGCAGTACTTC.

This rearrangement joins TRBV7-9 to TRBJ2-7; TRBD2 is a possible D gene (6 bases). V lost 5 bases to trimming and J lost 4 bases, with 18 bases between them. The CDR3 loop spans 15 amino acids. CDR1 SEHNR and CDR2 FQNEAQ come from the germline V gene (reference sequence). The CDR3 DNA follows: TGTGCCAGCAGCCCAGCGGCTAGCGTGTTATACGAGCAGTACTTC. This translates into CASSPAASVLYEQYF.

This clonotype was seen just once. The junction and the germline gene differ at one end; a read error may be behind it. The chain joins TRBV10-2 to TRBJ2-7; 7 nucleotides align to TRBD1. Germline CDR1 is WSHSY and CDR2 is SAAADI. CDR3 length: 15 residues. In nucleotides, the CDR3 is TGTGCCAGCAGCCCGAGGACAGGAGATTACTACGAGCAGTACTTC. Amino acids: CASSPRTGDYYEQYF.

As regards this clonotype: A much larger clonotype is one base distant, so this may be a read error. The chain uses TRBV10-3 and TRBJ2-7; 10 positions match TRBD1. The CDR3 is 13 residues long. Losses at the gene ends were 8 bases for V and 4 bases for J; bases not matched to a gene: 5. Germline CDR1 and CDR2: ENHRY and SYGVKD. The CDR3 DNA reads as TGTGCCATCGCCTGGGACAGGGGTTACGAGCAGTACTTC. Its translation: CAIAWDRGYEQYF.

This clonotype is a singleton in its sample. The V gene is TRBV9, the J gene TRBJ2-7, with D perhaps TRBD1 or TRBD2 (7 bases each). Trimming took off 7 bases at V and 7 bases at J, with 18 bases between the two ends. The CDR3 covers 13 residues. In germline, CDR1 is SGDLS, CDR2 YYNGEE. CDR3 in DNA: TGTGCCAGCCTGCCAGGGGGGGCTTGGGAGCAGTACTTC. Amino acid sequence: CASLPGGAWEQYF.